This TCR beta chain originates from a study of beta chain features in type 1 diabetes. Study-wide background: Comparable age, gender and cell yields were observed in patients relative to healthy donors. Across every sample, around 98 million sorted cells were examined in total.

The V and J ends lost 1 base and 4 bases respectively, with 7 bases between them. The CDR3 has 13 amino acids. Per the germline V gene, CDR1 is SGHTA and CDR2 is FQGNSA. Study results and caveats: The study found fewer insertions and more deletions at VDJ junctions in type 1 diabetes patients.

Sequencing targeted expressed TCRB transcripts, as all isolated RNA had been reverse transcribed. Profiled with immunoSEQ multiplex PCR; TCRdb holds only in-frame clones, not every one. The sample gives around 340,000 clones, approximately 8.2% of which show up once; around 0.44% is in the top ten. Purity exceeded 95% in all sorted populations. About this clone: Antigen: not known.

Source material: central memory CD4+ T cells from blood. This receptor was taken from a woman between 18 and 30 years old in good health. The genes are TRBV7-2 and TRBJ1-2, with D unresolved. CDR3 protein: CASSLVGFYGYTF. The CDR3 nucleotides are TGTGCCAGCAGCTTAGTCGGGTTCTATGGCTACACCTTC. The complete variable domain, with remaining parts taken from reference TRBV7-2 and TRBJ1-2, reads GAGVSQSPSNKVTEKGKDVELRCDPISGHTALYWYRQSLGQGLEFLIYFQGNSAPDKSGLPSDRFSAERTGGSVSTLTIQRTQQEDSAVYLCASSLVGFYGYTFGSGTRLTVV.